The TCR beta chain under discussion was sequenced for a study of cytomegalovirus exposure and HLA in healthy donors. Regarding the study as a whole: Fewer N-insertions than the roughly 670-donor mean were reportedly shown by an Asian-associated ancestry cluster in a later analysis. CMV serostatus was the sole immune exposure information available.

As regards this clone: The antigen remains unidentified.

This CDR3 region has 16 residues. The germline V and J ends were trimmed by 2 bases and 1 base, with 11 bases remaining between them. The V gene's germline CDR1 is MDHEN and CDR2 SYDVKM. Though nominally healthy at sampling, donors likely had unrecorded immune exposures. PCR involved 60 Vbeta and 13 Jbeta primers. The method was immunoSEQ multiplex PCR; TCRdb's version includes in-frame clones alone and lacks a portion of them. The table has over 85,000 clones, roughly three quarters seen once. The V call is TRBV28, the J call TRBJ2-2, with D tentatively TRBD1 (5 bases). The sample consisted of PBMCs. This clonotype was obtained from a man aged 40-49 years in good health and CMV-seronegative. CDR3 amino acids: CASSLVPGLNTGELFF. DNA for the CDR3: TGTGCCAGCAGTTTAGTTCCAGGGTTGAACACCGGGGAGCTGTTTTTT.